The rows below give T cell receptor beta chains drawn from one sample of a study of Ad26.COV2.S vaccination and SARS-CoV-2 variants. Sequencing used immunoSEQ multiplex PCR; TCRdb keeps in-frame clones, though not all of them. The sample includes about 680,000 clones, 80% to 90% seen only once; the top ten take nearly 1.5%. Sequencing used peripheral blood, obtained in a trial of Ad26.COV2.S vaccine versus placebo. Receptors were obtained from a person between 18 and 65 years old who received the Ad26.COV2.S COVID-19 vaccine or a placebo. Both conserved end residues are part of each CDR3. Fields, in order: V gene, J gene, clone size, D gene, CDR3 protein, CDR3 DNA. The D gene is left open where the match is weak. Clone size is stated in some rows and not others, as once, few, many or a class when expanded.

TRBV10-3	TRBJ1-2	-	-	CAIRRGYGYTF	TGTGCCATCAGGCGGGGCTATGGCTACACCTTC
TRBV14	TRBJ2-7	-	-	CASSQVGVRSYEQYF	TGTGCCAGCAGCCAAGTAGGGGTGCGGTCCTACGAGCAGTACTTC
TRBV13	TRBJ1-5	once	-	CASSPSGSNQPQHF	TGTGCCAGCAGCCCGAGTGGCAGCAATCAGCCCCAGCATTTT
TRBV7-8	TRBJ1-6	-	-	CASSQASSQDNSPLHF	TGTGCCAGCAGTCAGGCGTCTAGCCAAGATAATTCACCCCTCCACTTT
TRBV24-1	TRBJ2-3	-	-	CATSALGADSTDTQYF	TGTGCCACCAGCGCATTAGGTGCGGACAGCACAGATACGCAGTATTTT
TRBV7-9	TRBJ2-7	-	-	CASEGPGSYEQYF	TGTGCCAGCGAGGGGCCTGGTAGCTACGAGCAGTACTTC
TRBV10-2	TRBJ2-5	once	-	CASTATQYF	TGCGCCAGCACGGCGACCCAGTACTTC
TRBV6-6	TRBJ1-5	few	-	CASSYSAGRAQPQHF	TGTGCCAGCAGTTATTCGGCGGGCCGGGCTCAGCCCCAGCATTTT
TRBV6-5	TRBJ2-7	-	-	CASRGGPTYEQYF	TGTGCCAGCAGAGGCGGGCCGACCTACGAGCAGTACTTC
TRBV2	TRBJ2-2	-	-	CASSDLQRTGELFF	TGTGCCAGCAGTGACTTACAGCGGACCGGGGAGCTGTTTTTT
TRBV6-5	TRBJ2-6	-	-	CASSGQSSGANVLTF	TGTGCCAGCAGCGGACAGAGCTCTGGGGCCAACGTCCTGACTTTC
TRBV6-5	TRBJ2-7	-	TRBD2	CASTKREAYEQYF	TGTGCCAGTACCAAGCGGGAAGCCTACGAGCAGTACTTC
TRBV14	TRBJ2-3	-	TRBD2	CASSHRGRRASGRTDTQYF	TGTGCCAGCAGCCACCGAGGTCGAAGGGCTAGCGGGAGAACAGATACGCAGTATTTT
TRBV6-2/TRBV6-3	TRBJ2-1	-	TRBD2	CASSPASGGGNEQFF	TGTGCCAGCAGCCCCGCTAGCGGGGGGGGGAATGAGCAGTTCTTC
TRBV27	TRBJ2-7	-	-	CASRRQTVPNEQYF	TGTGCCAGCAGACGACAGACAGTTCCCAACGAGCAGTACTTC
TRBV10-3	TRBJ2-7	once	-	CAISQQEAYEQYF	TGTGCCATCAGCCAACAGGAGGCCTACGAGCAGTACTTC
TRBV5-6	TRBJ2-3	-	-	CASSLVAGNTPGTQYF	TGTGCCAGCAGCTTGGTGGCAGGGAACACACCAGGTACGCAGTATTTT
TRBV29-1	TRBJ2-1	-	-	CSVEGGVGNEQFF	TGCAGCGTTGAGGGGGGTGTGGGGAATGAGCAGTTCTTC
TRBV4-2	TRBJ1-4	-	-	CASSQDSGRNEKLFF	TGTGCCAGCAGCCAAGATTCAGGGCGGAATGAAAAACTGTTTTTT
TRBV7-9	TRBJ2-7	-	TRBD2	CASRPLAASSYEQYF	TGTGCCAGCAGACCACTAGCGGCAAGCTCCTACGAGCAGTACTTC
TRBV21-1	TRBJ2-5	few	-	CASSKGGTREGETQYF	TGTGCCAGCAGCAAAGGAGGGACAAGGGAGGGCGAGACCCAGTACTTC
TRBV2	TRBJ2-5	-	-	CASSEIWGETQYF	TGTGCCAGCAGTGAGATCTGGGGAGAGACCCAGTACTTC
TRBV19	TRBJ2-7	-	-	CASSPRGQHEQYF	TGTGCCAGTAGTCCGCGGGGGCAACACGAGCAGTACTTC
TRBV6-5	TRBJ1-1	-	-	CASRTGNTEAFF	TGTGCCAGCAGAACAGGGAACACTGAAGCTTTCTTT
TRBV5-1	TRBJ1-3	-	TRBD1	CASSLDQGVFGNTIYF	TGCGCCAGCAGCTTGGATCAGGGGGTTTTTGGAAACACCATATATTTT
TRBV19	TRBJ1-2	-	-	CASSIEGNGYTF	TGTGCCAGTAGTATCGAGGGGAATGGCTACACCTTC
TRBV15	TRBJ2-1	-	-	CATSRVSAQPYNEQFF	TGTGCCACCAGCAGAGTTTCAGCCCAACCCTACAATGAGCAGTTCTTC
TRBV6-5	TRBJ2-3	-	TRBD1	CASIDRVSPDTQYF	TGTGCCAGCATCGACAGGGTATCCCCAGATACGCAGTATTTT
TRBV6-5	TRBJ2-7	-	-	CASSYSVHYEQYF	TGTGCCAGCAGTTACTCGGTTCACTACGAGCAGTACTTC
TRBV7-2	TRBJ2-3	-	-	CASSLDGSADTQYF	TGTGCCAGCAGCTTAGACGGGAGCGCAGATACGCAGTATTTT
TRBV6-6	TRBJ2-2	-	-	CASYRGENTGELFF	TGTGCCAGCTATCGCGGGGAGAACACCGGGGAGCTGTTTTTT
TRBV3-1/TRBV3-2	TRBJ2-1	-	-	CASSSAAGTYNEQFF	TGTGCCAGCAGCTCTGCCGCGGGAACCTACAATGAGCAGTTCTTC
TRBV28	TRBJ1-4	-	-	CASGGSGEKLFF	TGTGCCAGCGGGGGGTCGGGGGAAAAACTGTTTTTT
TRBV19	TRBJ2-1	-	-	CASSQRGNEQFF	TGTGCCAGTAGTCAGCGAGGGAATGAGCAGTTCTTC
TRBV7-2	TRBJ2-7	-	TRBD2	CASRMGLAGPYEQYF	TGTGCCAGCAGAATGGGACTAGCGGGACCTTACGAGCAGTACTTC
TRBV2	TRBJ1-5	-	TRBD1	CASATGAAGNQPQHF	TGTGCCAGCGCCACAGGGGCCGCGGGCAATCAGCCCCAGCATTTT
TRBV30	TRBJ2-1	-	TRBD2	CAWSASGGAGEQFF	TGTGCCTGGAGTGCGAGCGGGGGGGCCGGCGAGCAGTTCTTC
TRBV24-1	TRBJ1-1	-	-	CATSDPGAVNTEAFF	TGTGCCACCAGTGATCCTGGGGCAGTGAACACTGAAGCTTTCTTT
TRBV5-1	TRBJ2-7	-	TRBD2	CASSPGGTSGSHEQYF	TGCGCCAGCAGCCCGGGGGGGACTAGCGGGAGCCACGAGCAGTACTTC
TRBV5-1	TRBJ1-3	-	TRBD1	CASSFGTAGSNTIYF	TGCGCCAGCAGCTTCGGGACAGCCGGATCGAACACCATATATTTT
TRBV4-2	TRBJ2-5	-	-	CASSQDAGETQYF	TGTGCCAGCAGCCAAGATGCCGGGGAGACCCAGTACTTC
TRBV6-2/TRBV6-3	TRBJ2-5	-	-	CASSYAGQESRETQYF	TGTGCCAGCAGTTACGCAGGGCAGGAGAGCAGGGAGACCCAGTACTTC
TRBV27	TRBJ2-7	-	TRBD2	CASRSSGRGSYEQYF	TGTGCCAGCAGATCTAGCGGGAGGGGGTCCTACGAGCAGTACTTC
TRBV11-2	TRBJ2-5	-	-	CASSLDPAPARETQYF	TGTGCCAGCAGCTTAGATCCGGCACCCGCGAGGGAGACCCAGTACTTC
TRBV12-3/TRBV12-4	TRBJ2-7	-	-	CASSPTAYEQYF	TGTGCCAGCAGTCCGACAGCTTACGAGCAGTACTTC
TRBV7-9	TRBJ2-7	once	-	CASSVGLEVDEQYF	TGTGCCAGCAGCGTAGGGTTGGAGGTTGACGAGCAGTACTTC
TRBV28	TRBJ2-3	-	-	CASLARGDTQYF	TGTGCCAGCCTGGCTAGGGGGGATACGCAGTATTTT
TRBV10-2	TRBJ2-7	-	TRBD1	CASWTGGHEQYF	TGCGCCAGTTGGACAGGAGGCCACGAGCAGTACTTC
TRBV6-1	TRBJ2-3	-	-	CASSEGGLADTQYF	TGTGCCAGCAGTGAAGGGGGTCTTGCAGATACGCAGTATTTT
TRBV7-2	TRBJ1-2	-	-	CASSFGPRRDGYTF	TGTGCCAGCAGCTTCGGGCCTCGGAGGGATGGCTACACCTTC
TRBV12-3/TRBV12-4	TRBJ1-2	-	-	CASTRDEGGYTF	TGTGCCAGCACCAGGGACGAGGGTGGCTACACCTTC
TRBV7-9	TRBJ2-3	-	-	CASSLDTNTDTQYF	TGTGCCAGCAGCTTGGACACAAACACAGATACGCAGTATTTT
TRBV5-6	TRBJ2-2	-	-	CASSLSTGELFF	TGTGCCAGCAGCTTGTCTACCGGGGAGCTGTTTTTT
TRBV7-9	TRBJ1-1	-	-	CASNSGKVAEAFF	TGTGCCAGCAACTCCGGGAAGGTCGCTGAAGCTTTCTTT
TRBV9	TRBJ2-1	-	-	CASSPGLVSYNEQFF	TGTGCCAGCAGCCCGGGCCTTGTCTCCTACAATGAGCAGTTCTTC